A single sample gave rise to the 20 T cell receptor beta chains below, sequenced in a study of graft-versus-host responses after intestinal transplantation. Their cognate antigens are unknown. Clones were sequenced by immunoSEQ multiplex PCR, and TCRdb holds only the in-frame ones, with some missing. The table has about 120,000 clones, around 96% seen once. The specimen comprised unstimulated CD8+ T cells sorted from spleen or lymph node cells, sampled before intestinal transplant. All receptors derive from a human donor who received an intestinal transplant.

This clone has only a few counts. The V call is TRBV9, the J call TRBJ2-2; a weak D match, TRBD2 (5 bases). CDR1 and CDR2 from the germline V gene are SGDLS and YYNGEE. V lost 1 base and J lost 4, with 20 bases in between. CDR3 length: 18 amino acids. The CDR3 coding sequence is TGTGCCAGCAGCGTAAGTGGTCAAGCGGAGAAGTCCACCGGGGAGCTGTTTTTT. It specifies CASSVSGQAEKSTGELFF.

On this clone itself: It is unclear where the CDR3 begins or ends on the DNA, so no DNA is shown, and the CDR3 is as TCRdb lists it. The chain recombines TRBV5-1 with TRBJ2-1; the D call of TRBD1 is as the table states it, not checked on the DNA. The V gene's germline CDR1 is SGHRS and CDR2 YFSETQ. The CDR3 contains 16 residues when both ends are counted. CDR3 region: CASSFGTGAGALEEFF.

Here the CDR3 reads CASSYPLAGSPGELFF. The CDR3 DNA follows: TGTGCCAGCAGTTACCCCCTAGCGGGAAGTCCCGGGGAGCTGTTTTTT. V gene TRBV6-5 combines with J gene TRBJ2-2; 9 bases match TRBD2. Germline V CDR1 and CDR2: MNHEY, SVGAGI. Trimming cost V 2 bases and J 6 bases; bases outside gene matches: 7. The length of the CDR3 is 16 residues.

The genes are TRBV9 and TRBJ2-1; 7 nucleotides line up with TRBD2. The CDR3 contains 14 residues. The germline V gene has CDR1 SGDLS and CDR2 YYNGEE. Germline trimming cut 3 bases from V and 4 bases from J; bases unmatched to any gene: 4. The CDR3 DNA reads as TGTGCCAGCAGCGGGCGGGGGAGGTACAATGAGCAGTTCTTC. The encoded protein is CASSGRGRYNEQFF.

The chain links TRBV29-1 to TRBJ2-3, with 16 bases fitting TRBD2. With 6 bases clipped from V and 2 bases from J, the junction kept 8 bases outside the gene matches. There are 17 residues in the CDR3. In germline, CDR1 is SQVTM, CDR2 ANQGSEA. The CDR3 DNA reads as TGCAGCGTCGCCGGGACTAGCGGGAGGGCTATCACAGATACGCAGTATTTT. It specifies CSVAGTSGRAITDTQYF.

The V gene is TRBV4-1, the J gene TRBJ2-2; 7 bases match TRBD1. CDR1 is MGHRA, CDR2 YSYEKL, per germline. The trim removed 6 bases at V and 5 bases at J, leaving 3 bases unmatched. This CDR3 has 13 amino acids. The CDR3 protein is CASSPGGTGELFF. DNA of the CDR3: TGCGCCAGCAGTCCAGGGGGAACCGGGGAGCTGTTTTTT.

In DNA, the CDR3 is TGTGCCAGCAGCTTCGGCCTGAACAGGGGCACTGAAGCTTTCTTT. This translates into CASSFGLNRGTEAFF. The chain couples TRBV7-3 to TRBJ1-1; 7 bases map to TRBD1. Per germline, CDR1 SGHTA and CDR2 FQGTGA. This CDR3 spans 15 amino acids. Trimming removed 3 bases from V and 4 bases from J; junction bases left unmatched: 8.

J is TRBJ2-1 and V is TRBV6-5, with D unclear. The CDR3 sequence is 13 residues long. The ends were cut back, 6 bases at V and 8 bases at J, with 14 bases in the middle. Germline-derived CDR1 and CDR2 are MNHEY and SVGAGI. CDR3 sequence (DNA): TGTGCCAGCAGCAGAGCAGAGAGCGATGAGCAGTTCTTC. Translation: CASSRAESDEQFF.

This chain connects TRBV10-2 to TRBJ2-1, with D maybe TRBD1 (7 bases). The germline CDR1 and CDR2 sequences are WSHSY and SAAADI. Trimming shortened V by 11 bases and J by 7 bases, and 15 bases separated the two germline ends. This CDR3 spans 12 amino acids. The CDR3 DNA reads TGCGCCGGAGGGGGCGGTCTGAATGAGCAGTTCTTC. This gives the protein CAGGGGLNEQFF.

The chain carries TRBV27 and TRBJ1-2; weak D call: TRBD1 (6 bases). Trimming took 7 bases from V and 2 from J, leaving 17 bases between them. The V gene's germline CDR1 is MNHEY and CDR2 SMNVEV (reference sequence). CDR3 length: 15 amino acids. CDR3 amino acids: CASTPWPQGNYGYTF. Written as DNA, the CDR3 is TGTGCCAGCACCCCGTGGCCACAGGGAAACTATGGCTACACCTTC.

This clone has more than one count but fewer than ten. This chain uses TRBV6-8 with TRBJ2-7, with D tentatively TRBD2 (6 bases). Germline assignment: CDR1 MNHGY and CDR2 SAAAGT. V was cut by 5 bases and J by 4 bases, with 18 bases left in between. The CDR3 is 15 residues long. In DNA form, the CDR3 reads TGTGCCAGCAGTACAAACCGGGAGCGGGCTTACGAGCAGTACTTC. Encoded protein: CASSTNRERAYEQYF.

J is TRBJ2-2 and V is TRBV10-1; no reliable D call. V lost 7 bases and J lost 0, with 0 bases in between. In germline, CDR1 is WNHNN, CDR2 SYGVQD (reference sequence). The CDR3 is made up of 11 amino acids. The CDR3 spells CASTNTGELFF. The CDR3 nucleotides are TGCGCCAGCACGAACACCGGGGAGCTGTTTTTT.

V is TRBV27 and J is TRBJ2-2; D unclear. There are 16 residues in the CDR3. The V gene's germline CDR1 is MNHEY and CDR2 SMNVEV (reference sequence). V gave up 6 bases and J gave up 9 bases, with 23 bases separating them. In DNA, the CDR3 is TGTGCCAGCAGCCAACGCAGTGCGCTCCAACACCGGGAGCTGTTTTTT. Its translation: CASSQRSALQHRELFF.

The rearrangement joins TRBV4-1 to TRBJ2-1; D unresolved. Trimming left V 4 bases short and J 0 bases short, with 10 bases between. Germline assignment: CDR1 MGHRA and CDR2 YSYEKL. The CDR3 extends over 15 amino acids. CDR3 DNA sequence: TGCGCCAGCAGCCTCCTAGTAGGCTCCTACAATGAGCAGTTCTTC. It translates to CASSLLVGSYNEQFF.

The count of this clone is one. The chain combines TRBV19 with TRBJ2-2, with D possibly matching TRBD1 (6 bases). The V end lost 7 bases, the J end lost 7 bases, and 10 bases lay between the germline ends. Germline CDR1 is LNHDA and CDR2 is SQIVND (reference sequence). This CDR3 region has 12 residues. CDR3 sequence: CASITGIGELFF. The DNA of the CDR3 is TGTGCCAGTATCACAGGGATCGGGGAGCTGTTTTTT.

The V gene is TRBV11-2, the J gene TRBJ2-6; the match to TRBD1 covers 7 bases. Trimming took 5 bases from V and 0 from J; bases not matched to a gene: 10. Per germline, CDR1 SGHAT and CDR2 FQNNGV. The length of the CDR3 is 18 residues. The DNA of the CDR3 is TGTGCCAGCAGCGAGGGGGCGTACCACCGCTCTGGGGCCAACGTCCTGACTTTC. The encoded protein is CASSEGAYHRSGANVLTF. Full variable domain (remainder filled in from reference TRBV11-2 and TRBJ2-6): EAGVAQSPRYKIIEKRQSVAFWCNPISGHATLYWYQQILGQGPKLLIQFQNNGVVDDSQLPKDRFSAERLKGVDSTLKIQPAKLEDSAVYLCASSEGAYHRSGANVLTFGAGSRLTVL.

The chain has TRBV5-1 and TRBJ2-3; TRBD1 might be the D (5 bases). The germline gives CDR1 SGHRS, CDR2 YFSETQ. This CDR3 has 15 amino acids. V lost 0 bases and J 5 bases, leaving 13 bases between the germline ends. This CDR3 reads CASSLEGIIIDTQYF. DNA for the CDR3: TGCGCCAGCAGCTTGGAGGGGATAATCATAGATACGCAGTATTTT.

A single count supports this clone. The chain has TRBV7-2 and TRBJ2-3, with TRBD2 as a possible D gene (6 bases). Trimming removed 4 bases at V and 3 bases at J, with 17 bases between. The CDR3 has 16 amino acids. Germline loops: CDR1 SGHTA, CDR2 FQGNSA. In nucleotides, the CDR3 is TGTGCCAGCAGCTCACTAGGTCGGGAGAGGACAGATACGCAGTATTTT. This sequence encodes CASSSLGRERTDTQYF. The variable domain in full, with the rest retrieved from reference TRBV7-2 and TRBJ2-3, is GAGVSQSPSNKVTEKGKDVELRCDPISGHTALYWYRQSLGQGLEFLIYFQGNSAPDKSGLPSDRFSAERTGGSVSTLTIQRTQQEDSAVYLCASSSLGRERTDTQYFGPGTRLTVL.

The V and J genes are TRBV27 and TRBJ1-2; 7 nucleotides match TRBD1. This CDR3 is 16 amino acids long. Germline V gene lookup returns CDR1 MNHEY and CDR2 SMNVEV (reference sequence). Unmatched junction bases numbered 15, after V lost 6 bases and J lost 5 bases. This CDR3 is CASSQTLLQGKYGYTF. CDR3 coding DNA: TGTGCCAGCAGCCAAACCCTTCTACAGGGGAAATATGGCTACACCTTC.

CDR3 sequence (DNA): TGTGCCAGCAAAGGGACTAGCGGGAGGGCCGCGGCCCGCGGTACGCAGTATTTT. Protein product: CASKGTSGRAAARGTQYF. V gene TRBV27 combines with J gene TRBJ2-3; 16 nucleotides line up with TRBD2. Trimming removed 7 bases from V and 8 bases from J; junction bases left unmatched: 15. CDR3 length equals 18 residues. Germline V gives CDR1 MNHEY, CDR2 SMNVEV (reference sequence).